This TCR beta chain comes out of a study of T cells in Graves' hyperthyroidism and ophthalmopathy. Overall study: Peripheral blood sampling occurred at initial diagnosis, before any treatment.

Researchers took RNA transcripts and amplified the TCR beta CDR3 regions from them. During a first-round RT-PCR of the TCR CDR3, the HTBI primer set was used. TCRdb re-derived calls from the multiplex PCR reads in MiXCR, one entry per CDR3 protein. The repertoire holds hundreds of thousands of distinct CDR3 sequences, with about a fifth as singletons. Study-level findings and limits: Most expanded thyroid clonotypes above 0.001 recurred in blood. Ophthalmopathy cases were set apart from stable hyperthyroidism by a 13 V-J model.

Only a few counts were recorded for this clonotype. Its antigen is not known. V was shortened by 0 bases and J by 3 bases, with 7 bases between the two germline ends. In germline, CDR1 is SGHVS, CDR2 FNYEAQ. This CDR3 comprises 14 residues. Not enrolled were patients with uncontrolled infection, other autoimmune disease, pregnancy or lactation. J is TRBJ2-3 and V is TRBV7-6, with D possibly TRBD1 on 5 matching bases. Input material: blood. This receptor was taken from a man aged 30 to 39 with Graves' ophthalmopathy. The CDR3 sequence is CASSLAKGTDTQYF. For the CDR3, the DNA is TGTGCCAGCAGCTTAGCGAAGGGGACAGATACGCAGTATTTT. Drawing the rest from reference TRBV7-6 and TRBJ2-3, the complete variable domain is GAGVSQSPRYKVTKRGQDVALRCDPISGHVSLYWYRQALGQGPEFLTYFNYEAQQDKSGLPNDRFSAERPEGSISTLTIQRTEQRDSAMYRCASSLAKGTDTQYFGPGTRLTVL.